This T cell receptor beta chain is from a study of chemoradiotherapy in HPV16-positive cancers. General observations from the study: Non-HPV-specific T cells did not expand in tumors during treatment, whereas candidate HPV-specific clones and E7-related motifs did. Functional assays defining HPV-specific T cells used only a couple of HPV16-positive patients.

V was pared by 3 bases and J by 2 bases, with 10 bases between. CDR3 length equals 14 residues. Germline values: CDR1 SGHAT, CDR2 FQNNGV. The repertoire was sequenced with immunoSEQ multiplex PCR; TCRdb's copy has only in-frame clones and lacks some. The data show more than 9,000 clones, roughly 82% seen once. Concerning this clone itself: The antigen remains unidentified.

The material sequenced was blood, taken from a patient who underwent chemoradiotherapy. V gene TRBV11-2 combines with J gene TRBJ2-5; perhaps D is TRBD1 or TRBD2 (6 bases each). The source of this sequence is a human donor with HPV-associated anogenital cancer. The CDR3 nucleotides read TGTGCCAGCAGCTTTGGGGGGCGTCAAGAGACCCAGTACTTC. It codes for CASSFGGRQETQYF.